The subject of this entry is one T cell receptor (beta chain). Its cognate antigen is unknown. Sample time point: week 11, during vaccination. Vaccine doses each comprised 300 ug of mutant IDH1 20-mer peptide, with topical imiquimod. Sequencing used immunoSEQ multiplex PCR; TCRdb keeps in-frame clones, though not all of them. The data show some 130,000 clones, with roughly 75% seen just once and 5% to 6% held by the top ten. The data are from a study of a mutant IDH1 vaccine in newly diagnosed glioma. Study-wide context: First vaccine doses came 4-6 weeks after radiotherapy alone, or with temozolomide cycles. Averaging approximately 40 years of age, treated patients were roughly 60% male and approximately 38% female. Patients were pretreated with radiotherapy, temozolomide, or both, mostly both.

CDR1 and CDR2 from the germline V gene are MNHEY and SMNVEV (reference sequence). The trim removed 6 bases at V and 5 bases at J, leaving 5 bases unmatched. The CDR3 is made up of 13 amino acids. Whole-study findings and limits: Whatever changes occurred in top peripheral T cell clonotypes seemed unrelated to pseudoprogression.

The chain combines TRBV27 with TRBJ2-5; 8 positions match TRBD1. The sequence was collected from a man aged 40-55 years with glioma. The starting material was PBMCs, obtained from a glioma patient whose treatment included an IDH1 peptide vaccine. The CDR3: CASSHRGVETQYF. CDR3 coding DNA: TGTGCCAGCAGCCACAGGGGGGTTGAGACCCAGTACTTC.